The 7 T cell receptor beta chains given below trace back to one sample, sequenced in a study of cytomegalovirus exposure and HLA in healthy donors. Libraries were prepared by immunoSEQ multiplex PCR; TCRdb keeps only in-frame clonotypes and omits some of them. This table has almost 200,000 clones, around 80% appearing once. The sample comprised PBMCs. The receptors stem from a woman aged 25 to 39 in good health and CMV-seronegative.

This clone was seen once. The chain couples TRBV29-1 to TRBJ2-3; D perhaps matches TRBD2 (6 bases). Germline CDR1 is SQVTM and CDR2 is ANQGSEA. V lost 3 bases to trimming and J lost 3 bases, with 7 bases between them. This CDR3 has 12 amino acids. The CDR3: CSVDGGTDTQYF. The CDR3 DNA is TGCAGCGTTGACGGGGGTACAGATACGCAGTATTTT.

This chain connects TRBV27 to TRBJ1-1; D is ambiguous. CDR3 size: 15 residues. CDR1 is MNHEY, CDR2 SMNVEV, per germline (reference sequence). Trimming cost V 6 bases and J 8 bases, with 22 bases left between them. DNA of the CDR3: TGTGCCAGCAGCTTTTTACCGATGGGCCCCACCGAAGCTTTCTTT. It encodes CASSFLPMGPTEAFF.

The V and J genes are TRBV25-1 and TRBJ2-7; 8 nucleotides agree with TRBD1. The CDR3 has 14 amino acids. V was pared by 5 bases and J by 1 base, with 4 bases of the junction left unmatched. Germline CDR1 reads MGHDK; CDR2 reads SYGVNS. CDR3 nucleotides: TGTGCCAGCAGTCCAGGGGGCTGGTCCTACGAGCAGTACTTC. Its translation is CASSPGGWSYEQYF.

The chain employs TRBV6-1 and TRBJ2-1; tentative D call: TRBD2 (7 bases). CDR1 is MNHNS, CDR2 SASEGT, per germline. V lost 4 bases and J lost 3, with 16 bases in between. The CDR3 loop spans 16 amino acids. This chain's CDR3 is CASSGRGGTFYNEQFF. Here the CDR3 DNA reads TGTGCCAGCAGTGGGAGGGGGGGAACCTTCTACAATGAGCAGTTCTTC.

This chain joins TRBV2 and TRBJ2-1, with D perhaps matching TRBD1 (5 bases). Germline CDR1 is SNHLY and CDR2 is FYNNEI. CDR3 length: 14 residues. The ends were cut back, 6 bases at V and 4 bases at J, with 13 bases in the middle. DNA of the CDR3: TGTGCCAGCAGCTTAAAACAGGAATACAATGAGCAGTTCTTC. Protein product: CASSLKQEYNEQFF. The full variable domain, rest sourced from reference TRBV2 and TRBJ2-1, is EPEVTQTPSHQVTQMGQEVILRCVPISNHLYFYWYRQILGQKVEFLVSFYNNEISEKSEIFDDQFSVERPDGSNFTLKIRSTKLEDSAMYFCASSLKQEYNEQFFGPGTRLTVL.

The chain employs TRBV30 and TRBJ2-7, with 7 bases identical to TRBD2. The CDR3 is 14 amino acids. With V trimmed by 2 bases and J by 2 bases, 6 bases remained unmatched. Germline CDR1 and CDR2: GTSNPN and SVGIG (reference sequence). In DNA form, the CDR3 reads TGTGCCTGGAGTCTGGGGGAGGGCCCCTACGAGCAGTACTTC. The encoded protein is CAWSLGEGPYEQYF.

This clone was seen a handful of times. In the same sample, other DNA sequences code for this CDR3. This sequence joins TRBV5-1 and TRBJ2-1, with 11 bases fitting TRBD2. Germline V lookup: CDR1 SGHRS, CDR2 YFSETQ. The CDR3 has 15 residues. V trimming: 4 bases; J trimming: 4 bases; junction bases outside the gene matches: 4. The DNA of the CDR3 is TGCGCCAGCAGCACCGGGACTAGCGGATACAATGAGCAGTTCTTC. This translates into CASSTGTSGYNEQFF.